This T cell receptor beta chain was obtained from a study of TIL therapy for anti-PD-1-resistant metastatic lung cancer. In the study overall: Median tumor PD-L1 proportion score was approximately 5.7%.

Time point: pre-treatment sample, taken before nivolumab and TIL therapy. Adults with stage 4 NSCLC were enrolled in a phase I trial. Sequencing used immunoSEQ v3. Repertoires were generated with immunoSEQ multiplex PCR, while TCRdb's copy carries only in-frame clones and drops some. Of 55,000 to 65,000 clones in the sample, roughly 69% were seen once. This sample comprised blood, obtained at baseline. This clonotype was sampled from a person between 30 and 79 years old with non-small cell lung cancer.

The CDR3 loop is CASRQTDYEQYF. The CDR3 DNA follows: TGCGCCAGTCGACAGACAGACTACGAGCAGTACTTC. V gene TRBV5-1 combines with J gene TRBJ2-7, with TRBD1 as a possible D gene (5 bases). Germline CDR1 reads SGHRS; CDR2 reads YFSETQ. V was pared by 8 bases and J by 3 bases, with 12 bases between. The CDR3 is 12 amino acids.